The clone carrying this T cell receptor beta chain occurred a few times. As yet, its antigen is unknown. This entry is derived from a study of T-cell memory formation after mild COVID-19. The wider study: Clusters of TCRs were largely donor specific.

A 5'RACE reaction primed in the constant segment made cDNA libraries of TCR alpha and TCR beta, and these carried sample barcodes and UMIs. TCRdb re-called the 5' RACE reads with MiXCR, one entry per CDR3 protein. Among around 310,000 distinct CDR3 sequences listed, 20% to 25% were seen once. Study-wide results and limits: Pre-infection memory held some responding clones, suggesting pre-existing cross-reactive T cells responded.

V lost 4 bases and J lost 3; bases outside the gene matches: 8. Germline lookup yields CDR1 SEHNR and CDR2 FQNEAQ (reference sequence). The CDR3 spans 15 residues. The receptor was isolated from a man between 18 and 29 years old who had mild COVID-19 (a few samples of this study predate the infection). Cell type and time point are not known. J is TRBJ2-7 and V is TRBV7-9, with 8 positions matching TRBD1. Sequenced: PBMCs or a T cell subset sorted from them (not recorded which). The CDR3 spells CASSWGDRTNYEQYF. Here the CDR3 DNA reads TGTGCCAGCAGCTGGGGGGACAGGACGAACTACGAGCAGTACTTC.